The rows below give T cell receptor beta chains drawn from one sample of a study of T-cell memory formation after mild COVID-19. TCRdb fed the 5' RACE reads into MiXCR, producing one record per CDR3 protein. This table has about 470,000 distinct CDR3 sequences, 15% to 20% appearing once. Sequenced sample: PBMCs or a T cell subset sorted from them (not recorded which). These TCRs come from an adult woman who had mild COVID-19 (a few samples of this study predate the infection). Cell type and time point are not known. Both conserved end residues are part of each CDR3. D genes are given only for firm matches. The size of a clone is reported for some rows only, either as once, few or many, or as a class for expanded clones.

clone size	D gene	V gene	J gene	CDR3 DNA	CDR3 protein
NA	NA	TRBV7-8	TRBJ2-3	TGTGCCAGCAGCTTGTCTCGGGGGGCTCCTAGCACAGATACGCAGTATTTT	CASSLSRGAPSTDTQYF
NA	TRBD2	TRBV9	TRBJ2-2	TGTGCCAGCAGTCCGGGACTAGCGGGAGCTACCGGGGAGCTGTTTTTT	CASSPGLAGATGELFF
few	TRBD2	TRBV7-6	TRBJ2-7	TGTGCCAGCAGCTCACAAGCGGGAGAGGTTTCCTACGAGCAGTACTTC	CASSSQAGEVSYEQYF
few	NA	TRBV5-1	TRBJ2-3	TGCGCCAGCAGCTCGGGGGACCGCACAGATACGCAGTATTTT	CASSSGDRTDTQYF
NA	NA	TRBV15	TRBJ2-5	TGTGCCTCTGGGGGACGGATCCAAGAGACCCAGTACTTC	CASGGRIQETQYF
few	TRBD1	TRBV9	TRBJ1-6	TGTGCCAGCAGCGTCTCAGGGACAGGGCAATCACCCCTCCACTTT	CASSVSGTGQSPLHF
many	NA	TRBV3-1	TRBJ1-1	TGCGCCAGCAGCCAAGTACAGGGGAACACTGAAGCTTTCTTT	CASSQVQGNTEAFF
few	TRBD2	TRBV20-1	TRBJ2-5	TGCAGTGCTAGAGGAGCGGGAGAGAAGACCCAGTACTTC	CSARGAGEKTQYF
NA	TRBD1	TRBV5-8	TRBJ1-5	TGTGCCAGCGAGGACAGGACAGGGCGTACCCAGCCCCAGCATTTT	CASEDRTGRTQPQHF
NA	TRBD2	TRBV20-1	TRBJ2-7	TGCAGTATTCCGGGGGGTCAGGAGCAGTACTTC	CSIPGGQEQYF
NA	TRBD1	TRBV5-4	TRBJ2-1	TGTGCCAGCAGCGCGGGACAGGGACCCTACAATGAGCAGTTCTTC	CASSAGQGPYNEQFF
few	NA	TRBV5-1	TRBJ1-1	TGCGCCAGCAGCTACCTTGGAGGGAACACTGAAGCTTTCTTT	CASSYLGGNTEAFF
many	NA	TRBV9	TRBJ2-3	TGTGCCAGCAGCTCACTAGCTGGCACAGATACGCAGTATTTT	CASSSLAGTDTQYF
many	TRBD1	TRBV11-1	TRBJ2-7	TGTGCCAGCAAACGACAGGGTCCCTACGAGCAGTACTTC	CASKRQGPYEQYF
NA	NA	TRBV2	TRBJ1-4	TGTGCCACCCAGCGTGAAAAACTGTTTTTT	CATQREKLFF
few	NA	TRBV12-3/TRBV12-4	TRBJ2-1	TGTGCCAGCAGTTTCGGGGTTGGGGGGACGTACAATGAGCAGTTCTTC	CASSFGVGGTYNEQFF